This T cell receptor beta chain was captured in a study of blood T cell repertoires in COVID-19. The junction had 4 bases not matched to a gene; V was cut back by 4 bases and J by 1 base. Per germline, CDR1 SGHNT and CDR2 YYREEE (reference sequence). The CDR3 has 15 amino acids. The table came from immunoSEQ multiplex PCR; TCRdb's copy has only in-frame clones and leaves some out. Found here are about 260,000 clones, about 87% of them singletons; the top ten hold 3.5% to 4.5%. This TCR came from a woman aged 40-49 years with acute or convalescent COVID-19. This rearrangement joins TRBV5-4 to TRBJ1-4; 7 positions match TRBD1. The sequencing input was peripheral blood. The CDR3 loop is CASSGRQGTNEKLFF. In nucleotides, the CDR3 is TGTGCCAGCAGCGGGAGACAGGGAACTAATGAAAAACTGTTTTTT.